This T cell receptor (beta chain) was obtained from a study of CD4 and CD8 cells across lung adenocarcinoma regions. Localized lung adenocarcinoma, a non-small cell lung cancer, affected the donors. TCRdb redid the calling of the PCR reads with MiXCR, one entry per CDR3 protein. This sample has some 11,000 distinct CDR3 sequences, with about 61% found just once. Germline V gene data show CDR1 as MNHEY and CDR2 as SMNVEV (reference sequence). The CDR3 is 16 amino acids. Sequencing used CD8+ T cells from the margin of a lung tumor. The gene calls are TRBV27 and TRBJ2-1, with 8 bases identical to TRBD2. The J call is uncertain, as TRBJ2-7 better fits the DNA end. The source of this sequence is a male donor with lung adenocarcinoma. The CD4 and CD8 labels of this study may be unreliable. CDR3 protein: CASSLSLRGGSYEQYF. The CDR3 DNA reads as TGTGCCAGCAGCCTGTCCCTTCGGGGGGGGAGCTACGAGCAGTACTTC.